This passage covers 21 T cell receptor beta chains from one sample sequenced in a study of T-cell reconstitution after alpha-beta-depleted transplantation in children. Preparation of the TCRbeta library was carried out with unique molecular identifiers. TCRdb independently ran MiXCR on the PCR reads; one entry per CDR3 protein. Among around 960,000 distinct CDR3 sequences, roughly 29% were seen once, and the ten largest hold around 30%. This material consisted of PBMCs, mostly from graft donor cells, taken 360 days after TCRalphabeta/CD19-depleted stem cell transplant. All receptors derive from a boy under three years old who had a stem cell transplant for SCID, so the T cells may come from the graft donor.

The rearrangement links TRBV3-1 to TRBJ2-1; D remains unclear. V lost 0 bases and J 0 bases, leaving 12 bases between the germline ends. Germline CDR1 is LGHDT and CDR2 is YNNKEL (reference sequence). The CDR3 consists of 17 residues. The CDR3 is CASSQDIGPSSYNEQFF. The DNA of the CDR3 is TGTGCCAGCAGCCAAGATATCGGCCCGAGCTCCTACAATGAGCAGTTCTTC.

This clonotype was picked up a small number of times. The chain carries TRBV10-3 and TRBJ2-7, with D unresolved. The V gene's germline CDR1 is ENHRY and CDR2 SYGVKD. V was pared by 6 bases and J by 1 base, with 7 bases between. CDR3 length: 12 residues. The CDR3 is CAIRTDSYEQYF. CDR3 sequence (DNA): TGTGCCATCAGGACGGATTCCTACGAGCAGTACTTC.

This clonotype was counted between two and nine times. CDR3: CASSSTFPRGTQYF. CDR3 nucleotide sequence: TGTGCCAGCAGCTCCACGTTCCCTAGAGGGACCCAGTACTTC. This sequence joins TRBV11-2 and TRBJ2-5; the D is unclear. Germline V gene data show CDR1 as SGHAT and CDR2 as FQNNGV. Trimming stripped 4 bases from V and 7 bases from J, with 16 bases between. This CDR3 spans 14 amino acids.

The chain joins TRBV2 to TRBJ2-7, with 10 bases that match TRBD1. The CDR3 is made up of 15 amino acids. J was trimmed by 1 base and V by 4 bases; bases with no gene match: 4. Germline V gene data show CDR1 as SNHLY and CDR2 as FYNNEI. The chain's CDR3 is CASSGTGGVSYEQYF. CDR3 sequence (DNA): TGTGCCAGCAGTGGGACAGGGGGGGTTTCCTACGAGCAGTACTTC.

This clonotype has at least ten counts. The chain carries TRBV7-8 and TRBJ2-5; D unresolved. CDR3 length equals 15 residues. The V end lost 5 bases, the J end lost 4 bases, and 17 bases lay between the germline ends. CDR1 SGHVS and CDR2 FQNEAQ come from the germline V gene. CDR3 nucleotide sequence: TGTGCCAGCAGCCCCTGGGCCCTTTCGGGAGAGACCCAGTACTTC. Its translation is CASSPWALSGETQYF. Full variable domain (remainder filled in from reference TRBV7-8 and TRBJ2-5): GAGVSQSPRYKVAKRGQDVALRCDPISGHVSLFWYQQALGQGPEFLTYFQNEAQLDKSGLPSDRFFAERPEGSVSTLKIQRTQQEDSAVYLCASSPWALSGETQYFGPGTRLLVL.

The V gene is TRBV20-1, the J gene TRBJ2-3; 9 positions agree with TRBD2. The CDR3 is 14 residues long. Per germline, CDR1 DFQATT and CDR2 SNEGSKA (reference sequence). V lost 3 bases and J lost 6; bases outside the gene matches: 7. The CDR3 sequence is CSARIAGAEDTQYF. DNA for the CDR3: TGCAGTGCTAGGATAGCGGGGGCCGAGGATACGCAGTATTTT.

The table lists this clonotype with a few counts. The chain uses TRBV30 and TRBJ2-5, with no clear D. Trimming cost V 5 bases and J 5 bases, with 12 bases left between them. This CDR3 region has 12 residues. The germline V gene has CDR1 GTSNPN and CDR2 SVGIG (reference sequence). The CDR3 loop reads CAWQVFQETQYF. The CDR3, as DNA: TGTGCCTGGCAGGTATTCCAGGAGACCCAGTACTTC.

This clonotype was observed a few times. V is TRBV20-1 and J is TRBJ2-5; the match to TRBD2 covers 7 bases. The germline V gene encodes CDR1 DFQATT and CDR2 SNEGSKA (reference sequence). The CDR3 length is 16 residues. The ends lost 7 bases at V and 4 bases at J; junction bases unmatched: 18. The CDR3 loop reads CSVAGRWGGRAETQYF. CDR3 nucleotide sequence: TGCAGTGTCGCCGGGAGGTGGGGAGGAAGGGCAGAGACCCAGTACTTC.

V usage is TRBV2 and J usage is TRBJ2-7; tentatively, D is TRBD2 (6 bases). Germline V CDR1 and CDR2: SNHLY, FYNNEI. V was clipped by 6 bases and J by 4 bases, with 16 bases between them. CDR3 length: 14 residues. The CDR3 loop is CASRVGEAAYEQYF. The CDR3 region has the DNA TGTGCCAGCAGGGTCGGGGAGGCAGCGTACGAGCAGTACTTC.

This clonotype appeared a few times. V and J are TRBV2 and TRBJ2-5; D unresolved. Germline lookup yields CDR1 SNHLY and CDR2 FYNNEI. The CDR3 consists of 12 residues. V lost 2 bases and J lost 4, with 5 bases in between. CDR3 nucleotides: TGTGCCAGCAGTGAAATCGTAGAGACCCAGTACTTC. Its translation: CASSEIVETQYF.

This clonotype was seen a few times. The V gene is TRBV6-5, the J gene TRBJ2-5; D is unresolved. Trimming took 2 bases from V and 0 from J, leaving 7 bases between them. CDR1 and CDR2 (germline): MNHEY, SVGAGI. The CDR3 length is 14 residues. CDR3 protein: CASSYKANQETQYF. For the CDR3, the DNA is TGTGCCAGCAGTTACAAGGCAAACCAAGAGACCCAGTACTTC.

This clonotype was found a few times. The genes are TRBV6-2 or TRBV6-3 and TRBJ2-5; a possible D gene is TRBD2 (6 bases). CDR1 and CDR2 from the germline V gene are MNHEY and SVGEGT. V was clipped by 5 bases and J by 5 bases, with 12 bases between them. CDR3 length equals 13 residues. CDR3 nucleotide sequence: TGTGCCAGCAGTGGTGGAGGGGCGGAGACCCAGTACTTC. Translating gives CASSGGGAETQYF.

V usage is TRBV24-1 and J usage is TRBJ2-3; D might be TRBD1 or TRBD2, each matching 5 bases. V dropped 3 bases and J dropped 3 bases, with 12 bases sitting between them. Germline CDR1 reads KGHDR; CDR2 reads SFDVKD. This CDR3 is built from 15 residues. CDR3 protein: CATSDGRQPTDTQYF. CDR3 in DNA: TGTGCCACCAGTGATGGGAGACAGCCGACAGATACGCAGTATTTT.

This clonotype was detected a few times. The chain joins TRBV4-1 to TRBJ1-3; possibly TRBD1 for D (5 bases). The CDR3 covers 17 residues. The germline V gene encodes CDR1 MGHRA and CDR2 YSYEKL. Trimming stripped 3 bases from V and 0 bases from J, with 15 bases between. In DNA, the CDR3 is TGCGCCAGCAGCCAGCCAGGGAGAACGCGCTCTGGAAACACCATATATTTT. It specifies CASSQPGRTRSGNTIYF.

This chain joins TRBV6-5 and TRBJ1-2; D unresolved. CDR3 length equals 15 residues. V was shortened by 6 bases and J by 0 bases, with 14 bases between the two germline ends. Germline values: CDR1 MNHEY, CDR2 SVGAGI. The DNA of the CDR3 is TGTGCCAGCAGCTACCTGACTGGAGCTAACTATGGCTACACCTTC. It translates to CASSYLTGANYGYTF.

The CDR3: CASSQFPQANTGELFF. The CDR3 DNA sequence: TGCGCCAGCAGCCAATTTCCCCAGGCGAACACCGGGGAGCTGTTTTTT. The V and J genes are TRBV4-3 and TRBJ2-2, with D hard to call. The CDR3 runs to 16 residues. The V gene lost 2 bases and the J gene lost 0 bases, with 10 bases spanning the gap. From germline, CDR1 is LGHNA and CDR2 YSLEER.

In the case of this clonotype: The junction departs from the called germline gene at one end, perhaps through a read error. The CDR3 DNA is TGCAGTGCTAGAGCTGGGACTAGCCCAGTGAATTTT. Its translation: CSARAGTSPVNF. The rearrangement links TRBV20-1 to TRBJ2-3; 9 positions match TRBD2. The CDR3 loop spans 12 amino acids. Germline V CDR1 and CDR2: DFQATT, SNEGSKA (reference sequence).

The chain has TRBV3-1 and TRBJ2-2, with unresolved D. V gave up 4 bases and J gave up 1 base, with 7 bases separating them. This CDR3 has 14 amino acids. Looked up from germline, CDR1 is LGHDT and CDR2 is YNNKEL (reference sequence). DNA for the CDR3: TGTGCCAGCAGCCCCTTTAGGAACACCGGGGAGCTGTTTTTT. This sequence encodes CASSPFRNTGELFF. Full variable domain (rest looked up from reference TRBV3-1 and TRBJ2-2): DTAVSQTPKYLVTQMGNDKSIKCEQNLGHDTMYWYKQDSKKFLKIMFSYNNKELIINETVPNRFSPKSPDKAHLNLHINSLELGDSAVYFCASSPFRNTGELFFGEGSRLTVL.

The chain joins TRBV5-1 to TRBJ2-1, with 12 positions matching TRBD2. Trimming cost V 4 bases and J 6 bases; bases outside gene matches: 11. Per the germline V gene, CDR1 is SGHRS and CDR2 is YFSETQ. The CDR3 covers 17 residues. The CDR3 sequence: CASSPRLAGVKGNEQFF. The CDR3 region has the DNA TGCGCCAGCAGCCCCCGACTAGCGGGGGTAAAAGGCAATGAGCAGTTCTTC. The full variable domain, rest sourced from reference TRBV5-1 and TRBJ2-1, is KAGVTQTPRYLIKTRGQQVTLSCSPISGHRSVSWYQQTPGQGLQFLFEYFSETQRNKGNFPGRFSGRQFSNSRSEMNVSTLELGDSALYLCASSPRLAGVKGNEQFFGPGTRLTVL.

V is TRBV7-9 and J is TRBJ2-6, with D tentatively TRBD2 (5 bases). The germline gives CDR1 SEHNR, CDR2 FQNEAQ (reference sequence). The CDR3 covers 17 residues. The V end lost 1 base, the J end lost 4 bases, and 14 bases lay between the germline ends. The CDR3 loop reads CASSLGAGLRGANVLTF. The CDR3 DNA sequence: TGTGCCAGCAGCTTAGGGGCAGGACTTAGGGGGGCCAACGTCCTGACTTTC.

This clonotype was seen a few times. The rearrangement links TRBV12-3 or TRBV12-4 to TRBJ1-1; D remains ambiguous. Deletions cut 6 bases from V and 6 bases from J, with 14 bases between. The CDR3 spans 13 residues. CDR3 loop: CASSQSPISEAFF. The CDR3 DNA reads TGTGCCAGCAGCCAATCACCTATTTCTGAAGCTTTCTTT.